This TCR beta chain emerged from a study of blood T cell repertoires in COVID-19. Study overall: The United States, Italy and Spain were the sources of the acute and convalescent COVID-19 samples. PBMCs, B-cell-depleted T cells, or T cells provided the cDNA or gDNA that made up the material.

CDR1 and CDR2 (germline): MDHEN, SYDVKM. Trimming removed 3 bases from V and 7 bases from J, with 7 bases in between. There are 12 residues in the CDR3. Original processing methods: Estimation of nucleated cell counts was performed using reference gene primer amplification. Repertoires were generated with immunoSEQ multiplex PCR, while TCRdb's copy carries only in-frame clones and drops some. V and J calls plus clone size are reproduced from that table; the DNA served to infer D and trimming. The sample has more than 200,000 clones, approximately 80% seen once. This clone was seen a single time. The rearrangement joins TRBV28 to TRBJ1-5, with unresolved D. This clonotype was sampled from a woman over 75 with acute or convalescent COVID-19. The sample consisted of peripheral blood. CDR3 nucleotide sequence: TGTGCCAGCAGTTTTCTCCGGCAGCCCCAGCATTTT. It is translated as CASSFLRQPQHF.